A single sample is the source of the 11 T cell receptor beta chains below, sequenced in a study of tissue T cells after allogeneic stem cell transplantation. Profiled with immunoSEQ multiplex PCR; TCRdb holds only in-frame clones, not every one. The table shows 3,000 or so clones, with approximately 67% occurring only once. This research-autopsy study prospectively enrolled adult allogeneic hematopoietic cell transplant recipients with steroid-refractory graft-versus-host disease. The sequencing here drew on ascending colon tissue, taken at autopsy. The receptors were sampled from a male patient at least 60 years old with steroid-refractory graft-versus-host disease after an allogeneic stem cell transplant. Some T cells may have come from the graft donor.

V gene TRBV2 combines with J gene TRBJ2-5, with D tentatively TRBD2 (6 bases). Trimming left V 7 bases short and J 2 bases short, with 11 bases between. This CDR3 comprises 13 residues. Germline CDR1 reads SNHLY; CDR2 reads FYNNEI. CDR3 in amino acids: CASTRGEQETQYF. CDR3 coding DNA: TGTGCCAGCACCCGCGGGGAGCAAGAGACCCAGTACTTC.

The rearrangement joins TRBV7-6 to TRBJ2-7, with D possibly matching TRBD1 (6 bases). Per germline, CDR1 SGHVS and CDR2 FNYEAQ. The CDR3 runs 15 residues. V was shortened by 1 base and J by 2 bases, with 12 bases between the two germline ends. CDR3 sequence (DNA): TGTGCCAGCAGCTTAGGAGGACAGTTCCCCTACGAGCAGTACTTC. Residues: CASSLGGQFPYEQYF.

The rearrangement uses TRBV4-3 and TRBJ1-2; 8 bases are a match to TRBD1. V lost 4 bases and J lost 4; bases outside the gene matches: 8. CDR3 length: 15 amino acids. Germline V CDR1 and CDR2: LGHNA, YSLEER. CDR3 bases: TGCGCCAGCAGCCCTGGGACAGGCGTGGGCTATGGCTACACCTTC. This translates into CASSPGTGVGYGYTF.

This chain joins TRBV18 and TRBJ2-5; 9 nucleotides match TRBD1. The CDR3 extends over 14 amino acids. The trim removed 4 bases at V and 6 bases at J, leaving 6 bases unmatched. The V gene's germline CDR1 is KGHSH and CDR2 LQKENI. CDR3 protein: CASSHGTGMKTQYF. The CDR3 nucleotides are TGTGCCAGCTCACACGGGACAGGGATGAAGACCCAGTACTTC.

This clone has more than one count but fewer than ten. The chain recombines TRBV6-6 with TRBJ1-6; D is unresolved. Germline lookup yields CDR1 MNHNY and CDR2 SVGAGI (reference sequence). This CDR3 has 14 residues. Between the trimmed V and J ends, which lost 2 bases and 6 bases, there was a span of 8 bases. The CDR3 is CASSYVGFNSPLHF. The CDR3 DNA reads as TGTGCCAGCAGTTACGTGGGTTTTAATTCACCCCTCCACTTT.

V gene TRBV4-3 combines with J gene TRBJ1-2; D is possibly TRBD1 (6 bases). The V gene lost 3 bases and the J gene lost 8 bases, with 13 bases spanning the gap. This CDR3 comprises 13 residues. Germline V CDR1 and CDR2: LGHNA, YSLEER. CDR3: CASSQKQGYGYTF. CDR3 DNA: TGCGCCAGCAGCCAGAAACAGGGCTACGGCTACACCTTC.

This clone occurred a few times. Written as DNA, the CDR3 is TGTGCCAGCAGTGAGACAGGGGTTGGTGGCTACACCTTC. Amino acids: CASSETGVGGYTF. V usage is TRBV6-1 and J usage is TRBJ1-2, with TRBD1 matching over 8 bases. Germline trimming cut 3 bases from V and 7 bases from J; bases unmatched to any gene: 4. CDR3 length equals 13 residues. Germline lookup yields CDR1 MNHNS and CDR2 SASEGT.

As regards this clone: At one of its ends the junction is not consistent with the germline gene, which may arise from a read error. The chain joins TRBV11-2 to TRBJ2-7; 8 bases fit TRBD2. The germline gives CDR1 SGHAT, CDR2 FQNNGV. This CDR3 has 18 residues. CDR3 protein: CPPRSGGPRGGVAYEQYF. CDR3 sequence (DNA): TGCCCCCCCCGCTCCGGGGGCCCTCGGGGGGGGGTTGCCTACGAGCAGTACTTC. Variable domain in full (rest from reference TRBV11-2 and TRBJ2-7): EAGVAQSPRYKIIEKRQSVAFWCNPISGHATLYWYQQILGQGPKLLIQFQNNGVVDDSQLPKDRFSAERLKGVDSTLKIQPAKLEDSAVYLCPPRSGGPRGGVAYEQYFGPGTRLTVT.

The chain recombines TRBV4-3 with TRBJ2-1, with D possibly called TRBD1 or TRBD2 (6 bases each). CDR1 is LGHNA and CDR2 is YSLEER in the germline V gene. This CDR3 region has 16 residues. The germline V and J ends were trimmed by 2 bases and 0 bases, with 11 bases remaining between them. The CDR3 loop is CASSQRRDTSYNEQFF. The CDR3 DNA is TGCGCCAGCAGCCAACGGCGGGACACCTCCTACAATGAGCAGTTCTTC.

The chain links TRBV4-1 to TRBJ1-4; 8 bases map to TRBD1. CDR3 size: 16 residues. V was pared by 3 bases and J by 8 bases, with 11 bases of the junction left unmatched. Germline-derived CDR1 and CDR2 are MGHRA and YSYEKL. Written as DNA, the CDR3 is TGCGCCAGCAGCCACACCAGGTACGGGACAGGAGAAAAACTGTTTTTT. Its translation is CASSHTRYGTGEKLFF.

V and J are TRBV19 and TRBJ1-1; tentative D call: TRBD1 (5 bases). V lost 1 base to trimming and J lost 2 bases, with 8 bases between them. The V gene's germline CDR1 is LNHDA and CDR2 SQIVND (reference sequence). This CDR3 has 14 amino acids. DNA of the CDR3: TGTGCCAGTAGTATAGTTGACAGCAACACTGAAGCTTTCTTT. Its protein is CASSIVDSNTEAFF.